These 28 T cell receptor beta chains were all obtained from the same sample, sequenced in a study of CD8 T cells in ankylosing spondylitis. TCRdb reprocessed the 5' RACE reads with MiXCR, giving one entry per CDR3 protein. The table has 200,000 or so distinct CDR3 sequences, 13% seen once. Source material: blood, either unsorted or a sorted T cell fraction (not recorded which). Every receptor here comes from a female donor with ankylosing spondylitis or in good health (not recorded which).

The rearrangement joins TRBV6-1 to TRBJ2-7, with 10 bases that match TRBD2. Germline V gives CDR1 MNHNS, CDR2 SASEGT. The CDR3 loop spans 15 amino acids. V dropped 4 bases and J dropped 3; count of bases not matched to a gene: 6. The CDR3 region is CASSVGTSGNYEQYF. In DNA, the CDR3 is TGTGCCAGCAGTGTAGGCACTAGCGGGAACTACGAGCAGTACTTC.

This clonotype was seen ten or more times. V usage is TRBV5-1 and J usage is TRBJ1-2; D may be TRBD1 (5 bases). Germline V gene data show CDR1 as SGHRS and CDR2 as YFSETQ. The CDR3 loop spans 14 amino acids. V lost 4 bases, J lost 5 bases, and 15 bases lay in between. In DNA form, the CDR3 reads TGCGCCAGCAGCCGGGGCAGGGAGGTATATGGCTACACCTTC. Protein product: CASSRGREVYGYTF.

The gene calls are TRBV12-3 or TRBV12-4 and TRBJ2-5; 9 nucleotides align to TRBD1. The V gene end was trimmed by 6 bases and the J gene end by 14 bases; junction bases not matched to a gene: 10. The CDR3 has 12 residues. The CDR3 sequence: CASRYLRDRAYF. CDR3 bases: TGTGCCAGCAGATATCTCCGGGACAGGGCCTACTTC.

The CDR3 nucleotides read TGTGCCAGCAGTAGTGGGCGGGAGGAAGAGACCCAGTACTTC. The encoded protein is CASSSGREEETQYF. The V call is TRBV12-3 or TRBV12-4, the J call TRBJ2-5, with TRBD2 identical over 8 bases. Germline trimming cut 5 bases from V and 3 bases from J; bases unmatched to any gene: 5. This CDR3 region has 14 residues.

This clonotype was detected ten times or more. The chain uses TRBV29-1 and TRBJ2-2; possibly TRBD1 for D (6 bases). Per germline, CDR1 SQVTM and CDR2 ANQGSEA. The CDR3 loop spans 13 amino acids. V gave up 5 bases and J gave up 2 bases, with 9 bases separating them. CDR3 protein: CSVNRDNTGELFF. The DNA of the CDR3 is TGCAGCGTTAACAGGGATAACACCGGGGAGCTGTTTTTT.

This clonotype was seen a few times. This chain joins TRBV12-3 or TRBV12-4 and TRBJ2-5; D is unresolved. The CDR3 runs to 12 residues. The V and J ends lost 2 bases and 7 bases respectively, with 8 bases between them. CDR3 nucleotide sequence: TGTGCCAGCAGTTTACCGTCCGGGACCCAGTACTTC. Its protein is CASSLPSGTQYF.

This clonotype came up many times. The J gene is TRBJ1-5, the V gene TRBV27; D is unresolved. This CDR3 spans 13 amino acids. In germline, CDR1 is MNHEY, CDR2 SMNVEV (reference sequence). Trimming removed 3 bases from V and 3 bases from J, with 6 bases in between. CDR3 sequence (DNA): TGTGCCAGCAGTTTCTCCTACAATCAGCCCCAGCATTTT. The encoded protein is CASSFSYNQPQHF.

This clonotype has ten or more counts. CDR3 amino acids: CSARDLTPEGDEQFF. For the CDR3, the DNA is TGCAGTGCTAGAGATCTGACTCCCGAAGGGGATGAGCAGTTCTTC. The chain employs TRBV20-1 and TRBJ2-1; D perhaps matches TRBD1 (5 bases). Trimming removed 0 bases from V and 8 bases from J, with 17 bases in between. The germline gives CDR1 DFQATT, CDR2 SNEGSKA (reference sequence). The CDR3 contains 15 residues.

This clonotype was seen ten or more times. V is TRBV12-3 or TRBV12-4 and J is TRBJ1-2; possible D gene TRBD1, 6 bases. Trimming pared 9 bases from V and 5 bases from J, leaving 16 bases between. This CDR3 contains 13 residues. The CDR3 DNA reads as TGTGCCAGTAACTCTGGAGGGGGGTATGGCTACACCTTC. Its translation is CASNSGGGYGYTF.

The gene calls are TRBV28 and TRBJ2-7, with 8 bases lining up with TRBD1. With V trimmed by 5 bases and J by 2 bases, 8 bases remained unmatched. Germline CDR1 and CDR2: MDHEN and SYDVKM. The CDR3 spans 15 residues. The CDR3 bases are TGTGCCAGCAGTATCAGGGGGCGGCTGACCTACGAGCAGTACTTC. Residues: CASSIRGRLTYEQYF. The full variable domain, completed using reference TRBV28 and TRBJ2-7, is DVKVTQSSRYLVKRTGEKVFLECVQDMDHENMFWYRQDPGLGLRLIYFSYDVKMKEKGDIPEGYSVSREKKERFSLILESASTNQTSMYLCASSIRGRLTYEQYFGPGTRLTVT.

This clonotype was observed many times. The chain uses TRBV2 and TRBJ2-7; D remains ambiguous. The CDR3 covers 15 residues. Germline V gene sequence: CDR1 SNHLY, CDR2 FYNNEI. Trimming cost V 1 base and J 1 base, with 11 bases left between them. The CDR3 sequence is CASSEVPVGSYEQYF. The DNA of the CDR3 is TGTGCCAGCAGTGAAGTCCCCGTAGGTTCCTACGAGCAGTACTTC.

This clonotype was counted ten times or more. V and J are TRBV7-3 and TRBJ2-4; the D call may be TRBD1 or TRBD2 (5 bases each). V lost 2 bases to trimming and J lost 9 bases, with 11 bases between them. Germline lookup yields CDR1 SGHTA and CDR2 FQGTGA. The CDR3 consists of 13 residues. The CDR3 sequence is CASSLGTVGIQYF. CDR3 DNA sequence: TGTGCCAGCAGCTTAGGGACCGTTGGCATTCAGTACTTC.

This rearrangement joins TRBV7-2 to TRBJ2-5, with 7 bases fitting TRBD2. CDR1 SGHTA and CDR2 FQGNSA come from the germline V gene. The J segment lost 8 bases and the V segment lost 5 bases, leaving 14 bases of the junction unmatched. This CDR3 is built from 15 residues. As DNA, the CDR3 is TGTGCCAGCAGCCCAGGGCACGGGAGCGGGGAAACCCAGTACTTC. Amino acids: CASSPGHGSGETQYF.

This clonotype was detected ten times or more. The chain joins TRBV4-1 to TRBJ2-2; 8 positions agree with TRBD2. The CDR3 length is 17 residues. The V gene end was trimmed by 1 base and the J gene end by 2 bases; junction bases not matched to a gene: 6. In germline, CDR1 is MGHRA, CDR2 YSYEKL. The CDR3 loop is CASSQGRTSGNTGELFF. CDR3 DNA: TGCGCCAGCAGCCAAGGGAGAACTAGCGGCAACACCGGGGAGCTGTTTTTT.

In this sample, this clonotype turned up many times. This chain uses TRBV29-1 with TRBJ1-1, with D perhaps TRBD1 (5 bases). Trimming cost V 5 bases and J 3 bases, with 13 bases left between them. The CDR3 is made up of 13 amino acids. Germline V gene lookup returns CDR1 SQVTM and CDR2 ANQGSEA. CDR3 sequence (DNA): TGCAGCGTTTACGGGGGGGACTACACTGAAGCTTTCTTT. Protein product: CSVYGGDYTEAFF.

This clonotype was recorded many times. The V and J genes are TRBV5-5 and TRBJ1-5; 7 bases are shared with TRBD1. Germline V lookup: CDR1 SGHKS, CDR2 YYEKEE (reference sequence). CDR3 length: 15 amino acids. The junction had 8 bases not matched to a gene; V was cut back by 4 bases and J by 4 bases. The CDR3 is CASSLDTTGNQPQHF. CDR3 nucleotide sequence: TGTGCCAGCAGCCTAGATACGACAGGGAATCAGCCCCAGCATTTT.

This clonotype was detected many times. V gene TRBV9 combines with J gene TRBJ1-1, with TRBD1 identical over 11 bases. The V and J ends lost 3 bases and 4 bases, in that order; junction bases with no gene match: 2. Germline V gene data show CDR1 as SGDLS and CDR2 as YYNGEE. The CDR3 runs 14 residues. CDR3 region: CASSAGQGVTEAFF. In DNA form, the CDR3 reads TGTGCCAGCAGCGCGGGACAGGGGGTCACTGAAGCTTTCTTT.

In its sample, this clonotype was seen many times. The chain joins TRBV20-1 to TRBJ2-3; no clear D gene. Germline V gene sequence: CDR1 DFQATT, CDR2 SNEGSKA (reference sequence). This CDR3 has 14 residues. Trimming cost V 6 bases and J 5 bases, with 18 bases left between them. Here the CDR3 reads CSAPMLDWIDTQYF. The CDR3 bases are TGCAGTGCCCCAATGCTAGATTGGATAGATACGCAGTATTTT.

Ten or more counts support this clonotype. This chain joins TRBV5-1 and TRBJ2-2; D remains unclear. CDR1 and CDR2 from the germline V gene are SGHRS and YFSETQ. Trimming stripped 3 bases from V and 5 bases from J, with 5 bases between. The CDR3 totals 12 residues. This CDR3 reads CASSYPTGELFF. The DNA for the CDR3 is TGCGCCAGCAGCTACCCTACCGGGGAGCTGTTTTTT.

The table lists this clonotype with many counts. This chain connects TRBV5-1 to TRBJ2-2; possibly TRBD2 for D (6 bases). V was pared by 0 bases and J by 2 bases, with 11 bases between. The CDR3 is 16 amino acids. CDR1 is SGHRS and CDR2 is YFSETQ in the germline V gene. The CDR3 reads CASSLGSGSNTGELFF. CDR3 bases: TGCGCCAGCAGCTTGGGTAGCGGATCTAACACCGGGGAGCTGTTTTTT. The whole variable domain, remainder taken from reference TRBV5-1 and TRBJ2-2, is KAGVTQTPRYLIKTRGQQVTLSCSPISGHRSVSWYQQTPGQGLQFLFEYFSETQRNKGNFPGRFSGRQFSNSRSEMNVSTLELGDSALYLCASSLGSGSNTGELFFGEGSRLTVL.

J is TRBJ2-1 and V is TRBV21-1; no DNA check was done on the table's D call, TRBD2. TRBV21-1 is marked as a pseudogene. The CDR3 sequence is 17 residues long. The CDR3 DNA follows: TGTGCCAGCAGCAAAGGAGGGAACCTGGCAGCCTACAATGAGCAGTTCTTC. It yields the protein CASSKGGNLAAYNEQFF.

This clonotype has at least ten counts. The chain employs TRBV11-2 and TRBJ1-5; possibly TRBD1 for D (6 bases). Germline V gene data show CDR1 as SGHAT and CDR2 as FQNNGV. The CDR3 totals 20 residues. Trimming took 3 bases from V and 5 from J, leaving 29 bases between them. The CDR3 DNA is TGTGCCAGCAGCTTGGGCCGGGGGCGCGATGTTCTTCGCCCTGATCAGCCCCAGCATTTT. This encodes CASSLGRGRDVLRPDQPQHF.

This clonotype was counted ten times or more. The rearrangement joins TRBV21-1 to TRBJ1-2. TRBV21-1 constitutes a pseudogene. The CDR3 is 16 residues long. The CDR3 sequence: CASSLRSQLLGYGYTF. CDR3 in DNA: TGTGCCAGCAGCCTTAGATCCCAGCTGTTAGGCTATGGCTACACCTTC.

This clonotype has at least ten counts. The rearrangement joins TRBV20-1 to TRBJ2-5, with D perhaps TRBD1 (6 bases). V lost 3 bases, J lost 4 bases, and 9 bases lay in between. Germline V gene data show CDR1 as DFQATT and CDR2 as SNEGSKA (reference sequence). The CDR3 consists of 12 residues. The DNA for the CDR3 is TGCAGTGCTAGGGGGGCAGCAGAGACCCAGTACTTC. Translated, it gives CSARGAAETQYF.

In its sample, this clonotype was seen many times. V gene TRBV6-2 or TRBV6-3 combines with J gene TRBJ2-1; either TRBD1 or TRBD2 may supply D (5 bases each). CDR3 length: 15 amino acids. V was shortened by 5 bases and J by 4 bases, with 15 bases between the two germline ends. Germline values: CDR1 MNHEY, CDR2 SVGEGT. The CDR3 protein is CASSQGTGGYNEQFF. CDR3 DNA: TGTGCCAGCAGTCAAGGGACCGGTGGATACAATGAGCAGTTCTTC.

This clonotype was detected many times. The chain couples TRBV6-5 to TRBJ2-4; D gene ambiguous. Trimming cost V 3 bases and J 7 bases, with 4 bases left between them. Germline V gene lookup returns CDR1 MNHEY and CDR2 SVGAGI. The CDR3 has 11 residues. Here the CDR3 DNA reads TGTGCCAGCAGTTATCAGAACATTCAGTACTTC. It yields the protein CASSYQNIQYF.

The V call is TRBV11-1, the J call TRBJ2-6; 8 bases are a match to TRBD1. The V gene's germline CDR1 is SGHAT and CDR2 FQDESV (reference sequence). The CDR3 loop spans 19 amino acids. The V segment lost 3 bases and the J segment 4 bases; nucleotides outside the gene matches: 14. The DNA for the CDR3 is TGTGCCAGCAGCTTTTCCGACCTGACAGGGGCGCGAGGGGCCAACGTCCTGACTTTC. Amino acids: CASSFSDLTGARGANVLTF.

Ten or more counts support this clonotype. The J gene is TRBJ2-2, the V gene TRBV20-1, with TRBD2 matching 7 bases. The CDR3 has 13 amino acids. V lost 6 bases and J lost 7; bases outside the gene matches: 8. The germline gives CDR1 DFQATT, CDR2 SNEGSKA (reference sequence). The CDR3 DNA sequence: TGCAGTGCAGGGCGGGAGATCCTCGGGGAGCTGTTTTTT. Protein sequence: CSAGREILGELFF.